The 3 T cell receptor beta chains given below trace back to one sample, sequenced in a study of blood T cell repertoires in COVID-19. Some clones are missing from TCRdb's copy, which holds only in-frame ones; the method was immunoSEQ multiplex PCR. The sample comprises some 110,000 clones, about nine tenths of which are singletons, and 1.8% rests with the top ten. Sequenced: peripheral blood. These receptors were obtained from a human donor with active COVID-19. The donor label of this sample is uncertain.

V is TRBV27 and J is TRBJ2-1; TRBD2 agrees at 13 bases. Trimming at V came to 7 bases and at J to 8 bases, leaving 8 bases not matched to a gene. CDR3 length: 15 residues. Germline CDR1 and CDR2: MNHEY and SMNVEV (reference sequence). The CDR3 DNA sequence: TGTGCCAGCAAACTAGCGGGGGGGTCGTTGGATGAGCAGTTCTTC. Protein sequence: CASKLAGGSLDEQFF.

The CDR3 loop is CASSYYRGRVLNTEAFF. The CDR3, as DNA: TGTGCCAGCAGTTATTACAGGGGGCGCGTTCTGAACACTGAAGCTTTCTTT. The rearrangement uses TRBV5-8 and TRBJ1-1; 9 nucleotides line up with TRBD1. With 5 bases clipped from V and 0 bases from J, the junction kept 11 bases outside the gene matches. The CDR3 loop spans 17 amino acids. Germline CDR1 is SGHTS and CDR2 is YDEGEE.

The J gene is TRBJ1-2, the V gene TRBV18; 7 nucleotides align to TRBD1. CDR3 length: 14 amino acids. Trimming removed 3 bases from V and 4 bases from J; junction bases left unmatched: 5. CDR1 and CDR2 from the germline V gene are KGHSH and LQKENI. CDR3 in DNA: TGTGCCAGCTCACCTGGGACAGCGCTCTATGGCTACACCTTC. Its translation: CASSPGTALYGYTF.